The rows below give T cell receptor beta chains drawn from one sample of a study of T cell responses to AZD1222 COVID-19 vaccine. The data were produced by immunoSEQ multiplex PCR, yet TCRdb's version contains in-frame clones alone and is incomplete. Of about 130,000 clones detected, roughly 85% appear once; the ten largest clones hold under 9%. Sequences were derived from peripheral blood, sampled on day 0 of AZD1222 vaccination. The origin of the receptors is an adult in good health. The CDR3 runs from the conserved cysteine through the conserved F or W. The D gene is left open where the match is weak. A clone size is listed for some rows: how often the clone was seen (once, few, many), or a class if it is expanded.

j_call: TRBJ1-1; d_call: -; clone_size: -; v_call: TRBV5-4; cdr3_nt: TGTGCCAGCAGCCTAATCGGGACTCAAATTGAAGCTTTCTTT; cdr3_aa: CASSLIGTQIEAFF
j_call: TRBJ1-1; d_call: -; clone_size: -; v_call: TRBV11-3; cdr3_nt: TGTGCCAGCAGCTTAGGGGGCCTGAACACTGAAGCTTTCTTT; cdr3_aa: CASSLGGLNTEAFF
j_call: TRBJ1-5; d_call: TRBD1; clone_size: once; v_call: TRBV2; cdr3_nt: TGTGCCAGCAGTGAAGAGACAGGGGGCAATCAGCCCCAGCATTTT; cdr3_aa: CASSEETGGNQPQHF
j_call: TRBJ1-6; d_call: -; clone_size: -; v_call: TRBV28; cdr3_nt: TGTGCCAGCAGTTTAATTCAGGGCTCCTATAATTCACCCCTCCACTTT; cdr3_aa: CASSLIQGSYNSPLHF
j_call: TRBJ1-1; d_call: -; clone_size: -; v_call: TRBV6-5; cdr3_nt: TGTGCCAGCAGTTACCTGCGGGACACTGAAGCTTTCTTT; cdr3_aa: CASSYLRDTEAFF
j_call: TRBJ1-4; d_call: -; clone_size: -; v_call: TRBV21-1; cdr3_nt: TGTGCCAGCAGCAGGGCAGCGACAGGGGGCGCAGAAAAACTGTTTTTT; cdr3_aa: CASSRAATGGAEKLFF
j_call: TRBJ1-6; d_call: -; clone_size: few; v_call: TRBV14; cdr3_nt: TGTGCCAGCAGCCAAGAGGTACCCGCGTCACCCCTCCACTTT; cdr3_aa: CASSQEVPASPLHF
j_call: TRBJ2-3; d_call: TRBD1; clone_size: -; v_call: TRBV24-1; cdr3_nt: TGTGCCACCAGTGATCCCGGACAGGGGATGAATACGCAGTATTTT; cdr3_aa: CATSDPGQGMNTQYF
j_call: TRBJ2-5; d_call: -; clone_size: -; v_call: TRBV25-1; cdr3_nt: TGTGCCAGCAGTGACCCGGGACTGGCAGAGACCCAGTACTTC; cdr3_aa: CASSDPGLAETQYF
j_call: TRBJ2-2; d_call: -; clone_size: -; v_call: TRBV14; cdr3_nt: TGTGCCAGCAGCTCTCTATTTGGGATAGACACCGGGGAGCTGTTTTTT; cdr3_aa: CASSSLFGIDTGELFF
j_call: TRBJ1-1; d_call: -; clone_size: -; v_call: TRBV29-1; cdr3_nt: TGCAGCGCCGGGAAAGGGACTGAAGCTTTCTTT; cdr3_aa: CSAGKGTEAFF
j_call: TRBJ2-7; d_call: TRBD1; clone_size: -; v_call: TRBV24-1; cdr3_nt: TGTGCCACCAGTGACTCCGGGACAGCTTCCTCCTACGAGCAGTACTTC; cdr3_aa: CATSDSGTASSYEQYF
j_call: TRBJ1-1; d_call: -; clone_size: -; v_call: TRBV18; cdr3_nt: TGTGCCAGCTCTAGGCAACAGGGAGGGACTGAAGCTTTCTTT; cdr3_aa: CASSRQQGGTEAFF
j_call: TRBJ2-7; d_call: -; clone_size: -; v_call: TRBV7-6; cdr3_nt: TGTGCCAGCAGCCCTATTTCGGACCCCTCGGCCTACGAGCAGTACTTC; cdr3_aa: CASSPISDPSAYEQYF
j_call: TRBJ1-4; d_call: -; clone_size: -; v_call: TRBV6-6; cdr3_nt: TGTGCCAGCACCTCAGAGAATAATGAAAAACTGTTTTTT; cdr3_aa: CASTSENNEKLFF
j_call: TRBJ2-7; d_call: -; clone_size: -; v_call: TRBV12-3/TRBV12-4; cdr3_nt: TGTGCCAGCAGTAGTGGAGGGGTCGGGGAGCAGTACTTC; cdr3_aa: CASSSGGVGEQYF
j_call: TRBJ2-1; d_call: TRBD1; clone_size: -; v_call: TRBV6-2/TRBV6-3; cdr3_nt: TGTGCCAGCAGTCCCGAGGACAGGGTCGGCAATGAGCAGTTCTTC; cdr3_aa: CASSPEDRVGNEQFF
j_call: TRBJ1-3; d_call: -; clone_size: -; v_call: TRBV27; cdr3_nt: TGTGCCAGCAGTTCGGAGACAGGAAACACCATATATTTT; cdr3_aa: CASSSETGNTIYF
j_call: TRBJ2-1; d_call: -; clone_size: once; v_call: TRBV2; cdr3_nt: TGTGCCAGCCAGTTAGGGGACGGCTCCTACAATGAGCAGTTCTTC; cdr3_aa: CASQLGDGSYNEQFF
j_call: TRBJ2-3; d_call: TRBD2; clone_size: -; v_call: TRBV6-1; cdr3_nt: TGTGCCAGCAGTGACGGACTAGCGGGGGCCACAGATACGCAGTATTTT; cdr3_aa: CASSDGLAGATDTQYF
j_call: TRBJ2-5; d_call: TRBD1; clone_size: -; v_call: TRBV12-3/TRBV12-4; cdr3_nt: TGTGCCAGCAGGTCTACAGGGGTAGAGACCCAGTACTTC; cdr3_aa: CASRSTGVETQYF
j_call: TRBJ2-1; d_call: TRBD2; clone_size: -; v_call: TRBV19; cdr3_nt: TGTGCCAGTAGTGCTAGCGGGAGAAGTCTCTACAATGAGCAGTTCTTC; cdr3_aa: CASSASGRSLYNEQFF
j_call: TRBJ2-7; d_call: TRBD2; clone_size: few; v_call: TRBV4-2; cdr3_nt: TGTGAGCGGGGGACTATCAACTACGAGCAGTACTTC; cdr3_aa: CERGTINYEQYF
j_call: TRBJ2-3; d_call: -; clone_size: -; v_call: TRBV6-5; cdr3_nt: TGTGCCAGCAGTTACCTACCACGATTCACAGATACGCAGTATTTT; cdr3_aa: CASSYLPRFTDTQYF
j_call: TRBJ1-4; d_call: -; clone_size: -; v_call: TRBV2; cdr3_nt: TGTGCCAGCAGTGGGGAGTGGGTTGGGCCTAATGAAAAACTGTTTTTT; cdr3_aa: CASSGEWVGPNEKLFF
j_call: TRBJ2-7; d_call: -; clone_size: -; v_call: TRBV6-5; cdr3_nt: TGTGCCAGCAGTTACGTGGGGGCTCGGGAGCAGTACTTC; cdr3_aa: CASSYVGAREQYF
j_call: TRBJ1-2; d_call: -; clone_size: -; v_call: TRBV4-2; cdr3_nt: TGTGCCAGCAGCCAAGATAAGGGGGTAGACTATGGCTACACCTTC; cdr3_aa: CASSQDKGVDYGYTF
j_call: TRBJ2-1; d_call: TRBD1; clone_size: -; v_call: TRBV6-5; cdr3_nt: TGTGCCAGCAGCGATACAGGGGGCTCTTACAATGAGCAGTTCTTC; cdr3_aa: CASSDTGGSYNEQFF
j_call: TRBJ1-1; d_call: TRBD1; clone_size: -; v_call: TRBV7-3; cdr3_nt: TGTGCCAGCAGCTTGGGACAGGCAAACACTGAAGCTTTCTTT; cdr3_aa: CASSLGQANTEAFF
j_call: TRBJ2-7; d_call: TRBD2; clone_size: -; v_call: TRBV9; cdr3_nt: TGTGCCAGCAGCGTCGGGACTAGCGGGACCCACGAGCAGTACTTC; cdr3_aa: CASSVGTSGTHEQYF
j_call: TRBJ2-5; d_call: TRBD1; clone_size: -; v_call: TRBV5-1; cdr3_nt: TGCGCCAGCAGCATAGCCGGGACAGGGGGCATGGAGACCCAGTACTTC; cdr3_aa: CASSIAGTGGMETQYF